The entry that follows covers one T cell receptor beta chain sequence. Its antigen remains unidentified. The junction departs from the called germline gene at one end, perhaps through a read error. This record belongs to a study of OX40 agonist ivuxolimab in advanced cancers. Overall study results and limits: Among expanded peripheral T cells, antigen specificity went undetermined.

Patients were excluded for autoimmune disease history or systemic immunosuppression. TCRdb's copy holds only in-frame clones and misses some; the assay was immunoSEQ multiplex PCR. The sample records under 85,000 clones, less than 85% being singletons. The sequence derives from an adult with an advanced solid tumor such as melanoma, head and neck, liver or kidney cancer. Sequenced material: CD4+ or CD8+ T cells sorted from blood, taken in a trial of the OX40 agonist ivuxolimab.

CDR3 nucleotides: TGTGCCAGCAGCCCAAGGACAGGAAATTCACCCCTCCACTTC. It encodes CASSPRTGNSPLHF. The chain carries TRBV5-6 and TRBJ2-7; TRBD1 matches at 7 bases. The germline V gene encodes CDR1 SGHDT and CDR2 YYEEEE. The CDR3 contains 14 residues.